The 12 T cell receptor beta chains presented below share a single source sample, sequenced in a study of control samples from healthy donors and cancer patients. Data came from immunoSEQ multiplex PCR; TCRdb stores just in-frame clones and leaves some out. This table holds around 170,000 clones, around nine tenths found once. Material: blood. These receptors all stem from a woman aged 25 to 39 in good health.

The chain's CDR3 is CASSQDPLAGEYF. CDR3 nucleotide sequence: TGTGCCAGCAGCCAAGATCCGCTAGCGGGAGAGTATTTT. The chain employs TRBV3-1 (or the pseudogene TRBV3-2) and TRBJ2-3; TRBD2 matches 10 bases. In germline, CDR1 is LGHDT, CDR2 YNNKEL (reference sequence). CDR3 length equals 13 residues. V trimming: 0 bases; J trimming: 13 bases; junction bases outside the gene matches: 4.

V usage is TRBV27 and J usage is TRBJ1-6; the D gene is possibly TRBD1 (6 bases). The CDR3 covers 16 residues. Germline V CDR1 and CDR2: MNHEY, SMNVEV (reference sequence). V was pared by 4 bases and J by 6 bases, with 16 bases between. The CDR3 loop is CASSSNIQGSNSPLHF. The CDR3 DNA sequence: TGTGCCAGCAGTTCGAACATACAGGGAAGTAATTCACCCCTCCACTTT.

V gene TRBV18 combines with J gene TRBJ1-1, with a weak D call TRBD1 (5 bases). Looked up from germline, CDR1 is KGHSH and CDR2 is LQKENI. With 1 base removed from V and 7 bases from J, the gap between germline ends came to 13 bases. The CDR3 covers 14 residues. The CDR3 DNA is TGTGCCAGCTCACCACAGCGGTCTGGGGGTGAAGCTTTCTTT. Protein: CASSPQRSGGEAFF.

V and J are TRBV28 and TRBJ1-3, with 10 bases that match TRBD1. The length of the CDR3 is 15 residues. CDR1 is MDHEN, CDR2 SYDVKM, per germline. The junction had 7 bases not matched to a gene; V was cut back by 3 bases and J by 8 bases. The CDR3 spells CASSFRQGARDTIYF. The CDR3 bases are TGTGCCAGCAGTTTTAGACAGGGGGCGCGGGACACCATATATTTT.

CDR3 sequence: CASPYTRDRGLFGYTF. The CDR3, as DNA: TGTGCAAGTCCCTATACCCGGGACAGGGGGCTCTTTGGCTACACCTTC. This chain uses TRBV12-2 with TRBJ1-2; TRBD1, as called in the table, went unchecked against the DNA. TRBV12-2 is marked as a pseudogene. The CDR3 extends over 16 amino acids.

The rearrangement joins TRBV25-1 to TRBJ2-2; D not resolved. Germline CDR1 and CDR2: MGHDK and SYGVNS. V dropped 6 bases and J dropped 8 bases, with 10 bases sitting between them. This CDR3 is 12 amino acids long. The CDR3 DNA sequence: TGTGCCAGCAGCCTTTTGGGTGGGGAGCTGTTTTTT. Translating gives CASSLLGGELFF.

In the case of this clone: The sample contains more than one DNA sequence encoding this CDR3. The rearrangement links TRBV18 to TRBJ1-1; D gene unclear. This CDR3 is 13 amino acids long. Trimming stripped 2 bases from V and 1 base from J, with 5 bases between. The germline CDR1 and CDR2 sequences are KGHSH and LQKENI. This CDR3 is CASSPGRNTEAFF. CDR3 sequence (DNA): TGTGCCAGCTCACCAGGGAGGAACACTGAAGCTTTCTTT.

The V call is TRBV18, the J call TRBJ2-1, with TRBD1 matching over 11 bases. This CDR3 has 15 residues. V gave up 5 bases and J gave up 2 bases; unmatched junction bases: 2. CDR1 and CDR2 from the germline V gene are KGHSH and LQKENI. CDR3 DNA sequence: TGTGCCAGCTCAGCGGGACAGGGGGCCTACAATGAGCAGTTCTTC. It encodes CASSAGQGAYNEQFF.

This clone was seen a single time. The rearrangement links TRBV12-5 to TRBJ2-3, with no clear D. The V end lost 0 bases, the J end lost 6 bases, and 7 bases lay between the germline ends. The CDR3 contains 13 residues. Per germline, CDR1 LGHNT and CDR2 FRNRAP. The CDR3 bases are TGTGCTAGTGGTTTGGTAGGGTGGGATACGCAGTATTTT. It specifies CASGLVGWDTQYF. Looking up the rest from reference TRBV12-5 and TRBJ2-3 gives the full variable domain: DARVTQTPRHKVTEMGQEVTMRCQPILGHNTVFWYRQTMMQGLELLAYFRNRAPLDDSGMPKDRFSAEMPDATLATLKIQPSEPRDSAVYFCASGLVGWDTQYFGPGTRLTVL.

The rearrangement joins TRBV6-4 to TRBJ2-7, with D uncertain. The germline gives CDR1 MRHNA, CDR2 SNTAGT. The CDR3 loop spans 10 amino acids. Trimming left V 8 bases short and J 5 bases short, with 7 bases between. The CDR3 DNA sequence: TGTGCCAGCCAGACGCACGAGCAGTACTTC. It yields the protein CASQTHEQYF.

The V gene is TRBV5-1, the J gene TRBJ1-4; D might be TRBD1 (5 bases). V was cut by 4 bases and J by 6 bases, with 13 bases left in between. The CDR3 loop spans 14 amino acids. The germline CDR1 and CDR2 sequences are SGHRS and YFSETQ. DNA of the CDR3: TGCGCCAGCAGCCAACTAACCAGGGATGAAAAACTGTTTTTT. It codes for CASSQLTRDEKLFF.

The chain recombines TRBV4-1 with TRBJ2-2; no clear D. CDR1 is MGHRA, CDR2 YSYEKL, per germline. Deletions cut 0 bases from V and 0 bases from J, with 8 bases between. The CDR3 consists of 16 residues. The CDR3 nucleotides read TGCGCCAGCAGCCAAGATCACGTTTCGAACACCGGGGAGCTGTTTTTT. This codes for CASSQDHVSNTGELFF.